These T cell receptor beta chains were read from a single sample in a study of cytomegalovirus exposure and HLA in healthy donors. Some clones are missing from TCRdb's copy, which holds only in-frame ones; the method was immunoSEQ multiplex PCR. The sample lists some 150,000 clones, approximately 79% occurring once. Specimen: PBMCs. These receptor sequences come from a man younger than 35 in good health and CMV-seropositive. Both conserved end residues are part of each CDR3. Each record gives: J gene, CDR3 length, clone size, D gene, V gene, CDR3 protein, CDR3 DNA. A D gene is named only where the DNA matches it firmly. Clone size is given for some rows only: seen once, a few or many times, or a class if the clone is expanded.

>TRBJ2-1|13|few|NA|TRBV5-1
CASSLAYSGEQFF
TGCGCCAGCAGCTTGGCATACTCGGGTGAGCAGTTCTTC
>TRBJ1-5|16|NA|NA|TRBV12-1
CASSSPPDRPELTQHF
TGTGCCAGCAGCTCACCCCCGGACAGGCCTGAGTTAACCCAGCATTTT
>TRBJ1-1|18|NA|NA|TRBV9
CASSVTPNGVGIRTEAFF
TGTGCCAGCAGCGTAACCCCAAACGGGGTGGGGATACGCACTGAAGCTTTCTTT
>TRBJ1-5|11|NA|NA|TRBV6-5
CASSSEGPQHF
TGTGCCAGCAGTTCCGAGGGGCCCCAGCATTTT
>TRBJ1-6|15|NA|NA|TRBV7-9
CASAPPGSRDSPLHF
TGTGCCAGCGCCCCCCCGGGGTCCAGAGATTCACCCCTCCACTTT
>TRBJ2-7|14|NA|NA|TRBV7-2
CASSSAPSSYEQYF
TGTGCCAGCAGCTCCGCTCCGAGCTCCTACGAGCAGTACTTC
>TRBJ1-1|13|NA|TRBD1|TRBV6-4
CASRTGGGTEAFF
TGTGCCAGCAGAACAGGGGGGGGGACTGAAGCTTTCTTT
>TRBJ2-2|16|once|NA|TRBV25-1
CATETERTANTGELFF
TGTGCCACCGAAACGGAAAGGACAGCGAACACCGGGGAGCTGTTTTTT
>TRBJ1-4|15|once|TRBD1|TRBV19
CASSGPDRDLVKLFF
TGTGCCAGTAGTGGACCGGACAGGGACCTAGTAAAACTGTTTTTT
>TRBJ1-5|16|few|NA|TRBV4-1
CASSQEWAGSNQPQHF
TGCGCCAGCAGCCAAGAGTGGGCAGGGTCAAATCAGCCCCAGCATTTT
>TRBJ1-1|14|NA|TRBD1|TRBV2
CASLGTGGGTEAFF
TGTGCCAGCCTAGGGACAGGGGGGGGGACTGAAGCTTTCTTT
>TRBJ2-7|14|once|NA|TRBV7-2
CASSLDGNPYEQYF
TGTGCCAGCAGCTTAGATGGCAATCCCTACGAGCAGTACTTC
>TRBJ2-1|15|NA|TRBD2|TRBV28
CASRSGTSEYNEQFF
TGTGCCAGCAGGTCCGGGACTAGCGAATACAATGAGCAGTTCTTC
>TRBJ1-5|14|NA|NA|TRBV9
CASSPFRDYQPQHF
TGTGCCAGCAGCCCCTTCAGAGACTATCAGCCCCAGCATTTT
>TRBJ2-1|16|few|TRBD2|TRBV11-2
CASSFVASGPYNEQFF
TGTGCCAGCAGCTTCGTAGCTAGCGGACCCTACAATGAGCAGTTCTTC
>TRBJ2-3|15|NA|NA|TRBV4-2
CASSQAAGFTDTQYF
TGTGCCAGCAGCCAAGCGGCAGGGTTTACAGATACGCAGTATTTT
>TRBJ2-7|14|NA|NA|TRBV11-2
CASSLWGRNYEQYF
TGTGCCAGCAGCTTATGGGGCAGAAACTACGAGCAGTACTTC
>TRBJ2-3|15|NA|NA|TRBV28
CASANSERVLDTQYF
TGTGCCAGCGCGAATAGCGAGAGAGTGTTAGATACGCAGTATTTT
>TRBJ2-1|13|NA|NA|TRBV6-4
CASSAAVHDEQFF
TGTGCCAGCAGTGCCGCGGTGCACGATGAGCAGTTCTTC
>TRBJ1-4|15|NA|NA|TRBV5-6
CASSLQGLANEKLFF
TGTGCCAGCAGCCTCCAGGGGCTTGCTAATGAAAAACTGTTTTTT
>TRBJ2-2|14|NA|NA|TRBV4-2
CASSLRLNTGELFF
TGTGCCAGCAGCCTTAGACTAAACACCGGGGAGCTGTTTTTT
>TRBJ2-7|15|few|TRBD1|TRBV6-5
CASSPRDSSDYEQYF
TGTGCCAGCAGTCCCCGGGACAGCTCAGACTACGAGCAGTACTTC